Sequencing of this T cell receptor beta chain was carried out in a study of blood T cell repertoires in COVID-19. Turning to the study itself: COVID-19 samples collected from the United States, Italy and Spain covered acute and convalescent phases.

Patients at the Seattle site were enrolled during active infection and followed longitudinally. Methods used by the authors: Amplified reference gene primers provided the basis for estimating nucleated cell counts. This table comes from immunoSEQ multiplex PCR, and its TCRdb copy is limited to in-frame clones, with some not included. V and J calls plus clone size are reproduced from that table; the DNA served to infer D and trimming. The data hold roughly 190,000 clones, with roughly 79% observed a single time. The CDR3 has 16 residues. Trimming took 4 bases from V and 2 from J, leaving 15 bases between them. The V gene's germline CDR1 is LGHDT and CDR2 YNNKEL (reference sequence).

The J gene is TRBJ1-3, the V gene TRBV3-1 (or the pseudogene TRBV3-2), with D tentatively TRBD1 (5 bases). The sample consisted of peripheral blood. This TCR derives from a woman aged 40 to 49 with COVID-19, enrolled during active disease. CDR3 amino acids: CASSPGSGAPGNTIYF. The DNA for the CDR3 is TGTGCCAGCAGCCCAGGGTCAGGTGCCCCTGGAAACACCATATATTTT.